This T cell receptor (beta chain) was sequenced for a study of T cells in narcolepsy. For this clone: Because it lacks the conserved phenylalanine or tryptophan at the end, this CDR3 is likely a read error.

CDR3 length: 14 residues. The germline CDR1 and CDR2 sequences are LNHDA and SQIVND (reference sequence). The V end lost 6 bases, the J end lost 3 bases, and 14 bases lay between the germline ends. Assay used: immunoSEQ multiplex PCR; TCRdb lists only in-frame clones, some missing. This sample yields under 8,500 clones, of which 61% are seen a single time; over 20% belongs to the top ten. The chain is built from TRBV19 and TRBJ1-1, with D tentatively TRBD1 (6 bases). The sample consisted of CD45RA- memory CD8+ T cells from PBMCs. The TCR comes from a human donor with narcolepsy. The chain's CDR3 is CASRQQGLDTEAFL. The CDR3 DNA reads TGTGCCAGTAGACAACAGGGTTTAGACACTGAAGCTTTCCTT.